The clone carrying this T cell receptor (beta chain) was observed a single time. The source of the sample is a study of blood T cell repertoires in COVID-19. About the research overall: Acute and convalescent COVID-19 specimens originated in the United States, Italy and Spain.

The V gene's germline CDR1 is SGHTA and CDR2 FQGTGA. The CDR3 loop spans 13 amino acids. V shed 2 bases and J shed 9 bases, with 11 bases lying between them. Assay used: immunoSEQ multiplex PCR; TCRdb lists only in-frame clones, some missing. The table shows about 210,000 clones, with about 85% occurring only once. Sample: peripheral blood. This chain joins TRBV7-3 and TRBJ2-1, with D possibly being TRBD2 (5 bases). This clonotype was obtained from an older man with acute or convalescent COVID-19. This chain's CDR3 is CASSLGLAGEQFF. The DNA of the CDR3 is TGTGCCAGCAGCTTAGGGCTAGCCGGTGAGCAGTTCTTC.